Listed here are 20 T cell receptor beta chains from one sample, sequenced in a study of control samples from healthy donors and cancer patients. Repertoires were generated with immunoSEQ multiplex PCR, while TCRdb's copy carries only in-frame clones and drops some. This sample yields 390,000 or so clones, of which 80% to 95% are seen a single time; around 6.4% belongs to the top ten. Sequencing was performed on PBMCs. The source of these receptors is a man aged 40-55 years with head and neck cancer.

The rearrangement joins TRBV28 to TRBJ1-1; 8 nucleotides line up with TRBD1. With 6 bases clipped from V and 3 bases from J, the junction kept 12 bases outside the gene matches. The CDR3 has 16 amino acids. Germline assignment: CDR1 MDHEN and CDR2 SYDVKM. DNA for the CDR3: TGTGCCAGCAGACGTCCCGGGACAGGCCCCGACACTGAAGCTTTCTTT. Protein sequence: CASRRPGTGPDTEAFF.

The V and J genes are TRBV9 and TRBJ2-7; TRBD2 agrees at 7 bases. Germline V gives CDR1 SGDLS, CDR2 YYNGEE. V shed 1 base and J 5 bases; nucleotides not matched to a gene: 6. The CDR3 extends over 14 amino acids. CDR3 region: CASSVMGGVHEQYF. Written as DNA, the CDR3 is TGTGCCAGCAGCGTAATGGGAGGGGTCCACGAGCAGTACTTC.

The chain recombines TRBV9 with TRBJ1-2; D gene unclear. Germline-derived CDR1 and CDR2 are SGDLS and YYNGEE. Between the trimmed V and J ends, which lost 0 bases and 0 bases, there was a span of 6 bases. This CDR3 has 14 residues. The CDR3 spells CASSVAPTNYGYTF. The CDR3 coding sequence is TGTGCCAGCAGCGTAGCCCCTACTAACTATGGCTACACCTTC.

The rearrangement joins TRBV18 to TRBJ1-6, with D perhaps TRBD1 (5 bases). V lost 4 bases and J 5 bases, leaving 9 bases between the germline ends. CDR3 length: 14 amino acids. CDR1 is KGHSH and CDR2 is LQKENI in the germline V gene. The CDR3, as DNA: TGTGCCAGCTCACTGGGGCAGGATAATTCACCCCTCCACTTT. Amino acid sequence: CASSLGQDNSPLHF. Based on the CDR3 plus reference TRBV18 and TRBJ1-6, the full variable domain is NAGVMQNPRHLVRRRGQEARLRCSPMKGHSHVYWYRQLPEEGLKFMVYLQKENIIDESGMPKERFSAEFPKEGPSILRIQQVVRGDSAAYFCASSLGQDNSPLHFGNGTRLTVT.

Only one count was recorded for this clone. The rearrangement links TRBV19 to TRBJ2-3, with 11 bases identical to TRBD2. This CDR3 comprises 17 residues. Per germline, CDR1 LNHDA and CDR2 SQIVND (reference sequence). The V and J ends lost 4 bases and 3 bases, in that order; junction bases with no gene match: 9. The chain's CDR3 is CASSTLTSGSLTDTQYF. The CDR3 DNA is TGTGCCAGTAGTACTCTTACTAGCGGGAGTTTGACAGATACGCAGTATTTT.

The chain has TRBV12-1 and TRBJ1-5. TRBV12-1 is termed a pseudogene. The CDR3 contains 15 residues. This CDR3 reads CASSLTGNSNQPQHF. The CDR3 DNA reads TGTGCCAGCAGCCTGACCGGGAATAGCAATCAGCCCCAGCATTTT.

This clone was seen once. The chain recombines TRBV7-9 with TRBJ2-5, with unresolved D. CDR1 is SEHNR, CDR2 FQNEAQ, per germline (reference sequence). Deletions cut 5 bases from V and 0 bases from J, with 22 bases between. The CDR3 extends over 18 amino acids. CDR3 sequence reads: CASSPPGSLRAYQETQYF. In DNA, the CDR3 is TGTGCCAGCAGCCCCCCCGGAAGTCTCAGAGCGTACCAAGAGACCCAGTACTTC.

The chain is built from TRBV27 and TRBJ2-1; no clear D. The V gene's germline CDR1 is MNHEY and CDR2 SMNVEV (reference sequence). This CDR3 spans 14 amino acids. V lost 4 bases and J lost 7, with 14 bases in between. The CDR3 sequence: CASSSPSLRNEQFF. The CDR3 coding sequence is TGTGCCAGCAGTTCACCTTCGCTGAGGAATGAGCAGTTCTTC.

The rearrangement joins TRBV27 to TRBJ2-5; a weak D match, TRBD2 (6 bases). CDR3 size: 14 residues. Trimming cost V 2 bases and J 5 bases, with 12 bases left between them. CDR1 MNHEY and CDR2 SMNVEV come from the germline V gene (reference sequence). Here the CDR3 DNA reads TGTGCCAGCAGTTTAACAACTGGGGGGGAGACCCAGTACTTC. Translated, it gives CASSLTTGGETQYF.

V usage is TRBV10-1 and J usage is TRBJ2-3; possible D gene TRBD2, 6 bases. CDR3 length: 14 residues. The V gene's germline CDR1 is WNHNN and CDR2 SYGVQD (reference sequence). Between the trimmed V and J ends, which lost 3 bases and 9 bases, there was a span of 16 bases. CDR3 amino acids: CASSDGRTGVTQYF. CDR3 sequence (DNA): TGCGCCAGCAGTGATGGCCGGACGGGAGTCACGCAGTATTTT.

The rearrangement joins TRBV20-1 to TRBJ1-2; possible D gene TRBD1, 5 bases. Germline V lookup: CDR1 DFQATT, CDR2 SNEGSKA (reference sequence). The CDR3 is 10 amino acids. The V end lost 6 bases, the J end lost 6 bases, and 8 bases lay between the germline ends. CDR3 nucleotide sequence: TGCAGTGCCCGAGGGGATGGCTACACCTTC. Its protein is CSARGDGYTF.

The CDR3 protein is CASSYRTSGSSTDTQYF. CDR3 nucleotide sequence: TGCGCCAGCAGTTATAGGACTAGCGGGAGTAGCACAGATACGCAGTATTTT. This chain connects TRBV5-1 to TRBJ2-3; 13 nucleotides agree with TRBD2. Unmatched junction bases numbered 6, after V lost 5 bases and J lost 0 bases. There are 17 residues in the CDR3. The V gene's germline CDR1 is SGHRS and CDR2 YFSETQ. Supplemented by reference TRBV5-1 and TRBJ2-3, the full variable domain reads KAGVTQTPRYLIKTRGQQVTLSCSPISGHRSVSWYQQTPGQGLQFLFEYFSETQRNKGNFPGRFSGRQFSNSRSEMNVSTLELGDSALYLCASSYRTSGSSTDTQYFGPGTRLTVL.

This clone was seen just once. This chain connects TRBV4-3 to TRBJ2-3; tentative D call: TRBD1 (6 bases). The length of the CDR3 is 13 residues. The V gene's germline CDR1 is LGHNA and CDR2 YSLEER. Trimming removed 5 bases at V and 4 bases at J, with 10 bases between. As DNA, the CDR3 is TGCGCCAGCAGCTCACAGGGTTCAGATACGCAGTATTTT. It codes for CASSSQGSDTQYF.

The CDR3 DNA is TGTGCCAGCAGTGAAGACGAGTTATCTGGAAACACCATATATTTT. Protein: CASSEDELSGNTIYF. The chain employs TRBV6-1 and TRBJ1-3; no definite D call. The germline CDR1 and CDR2 sequences are MNHNS and SASEGT. The length of the CDR3 is 15 residues. Trimming cost V 1 base and J 1 base, with 8 bases left between them.

The V and J genes are TRBV7-3 and TRBJ2-1; 7 nucleotides align to TRBD2. There are 14 residues in the CDR3. CDR1 is SGHTA and CDR2 is FQGTGA in the germline V gene. With V trimmed by 6 bases and J by 8 bases, 10 bases remained unmatched. The CDR3 reads CASSGTGGRDEQFF. CDR3 sequence (DNA): TGTGCCAGCAGTGGGACGGGAGGTCGCGATGAGCAGTTCTTC.

The chain carries TRBV5-1 and TRBJ2-1; 8 nucleotides align to TRBD1. The CDR3 spans 16 residues. Germline V gene lookup returns CDR1 SGHRS and CDR2 YFSETQ. Trimming took 0 bases from V and 1 from J; bases not matched to a gene: 3. The chain's CDR3 is CASSLGQGASYNEQFF. DNA for the CDR3: TGCGCCAGCAGCTTGGGTCAGGGGGCGTCCTACAATGAGCAGTTCTTC.

The chain has TRBV6-6 and TRBJ1-5, with 7 bases fitting TRBD1. Germline V gene data show CDR1 as MNHNY and CDR2 as SVGAGI (reference sequence). V lost 6 bases and J lost 2; bases outside the gene matches: 4. CDR3 length: 14 amino acids. The CDR3 DNA reads as TGTGCCAGCAGCTCCGGGACAGGCAATCAGCCCCAGCATTTT. It codes for CASSSGTGNQPQHF.

The chain is built from TRBV6-6 and TRBJ2-5, with D tentatively TRBD2 (5 bases). V shed 4 bases and J shed 2 bases, with 8 bases lying between them. The CDR3 length is 13 residues. CDR1 MNHNY and CDR2 SVGAGI come from the germline V gene (reference sequence). CDR3 loop: CASSFTSQETQYF. The CDR3 bases are TGTGCCAGCAGTTTTACTAGTCAAGAGACCCAGTACTTC.

The J gene is TRBJ2-7, the V gene TRBV27; TRBD2 matches 10 bases. This CDR3 comprises 15 residues. J was trimmed by 0 bases and V by 7 bases; bases with no gene match: 6. Germline values: CDR1 MNHEY, CDR2 SMNVEV (reference sequence). CDR3 sequence: CASTSSGRSSYEQYF. CDR3 coding DNA: TGTGCCAGCACCTCTAGCGGGAGAAGCTCCTACGAGCAGTACTTC.

The J gene is TRBJ2-2, the V gene TRBV2; weak D call: TRBD1 (5 bases). CDR1 and CDR2 (germline): SNHLY, FYNNEI. The CDR3 spans 16 residues. V lost 7 bases and J 4 bases, leaving 19 bases between the germline ends. The CDR3: CASKGGTGYITGELFF. In nucleotides, the CDR3 is TGTGCCAGCAAGGGCGGAACAGGCTATATCACCGGGGAGCTGTTTTTT. The variable domain in full, with the rest retrieved from reference TRBV2 and TRBJ2-2, is EPEVTQTPSHQVTQMGQEVILRCVPISNHLYFYWYRQILGQKVEFLVSFYNNEISEKSEIFDDQFSVERPDGSNFTLKIRSTKLEDSAMYFCASKGGTGYITGELFFGEGSRLTVL.